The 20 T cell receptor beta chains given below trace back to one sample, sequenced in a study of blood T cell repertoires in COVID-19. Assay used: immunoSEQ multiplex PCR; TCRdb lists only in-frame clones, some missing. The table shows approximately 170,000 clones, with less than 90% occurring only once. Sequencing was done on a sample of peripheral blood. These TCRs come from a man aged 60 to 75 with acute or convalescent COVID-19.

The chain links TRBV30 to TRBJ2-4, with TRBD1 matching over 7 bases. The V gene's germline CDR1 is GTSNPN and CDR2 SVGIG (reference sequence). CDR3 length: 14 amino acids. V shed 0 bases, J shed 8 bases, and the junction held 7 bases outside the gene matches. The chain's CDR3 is CAWSVLGGAHIQYF. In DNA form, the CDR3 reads TGTGCCTGGAGTGTACTAGGGGGCGCGCACATTCAGTACTTC.

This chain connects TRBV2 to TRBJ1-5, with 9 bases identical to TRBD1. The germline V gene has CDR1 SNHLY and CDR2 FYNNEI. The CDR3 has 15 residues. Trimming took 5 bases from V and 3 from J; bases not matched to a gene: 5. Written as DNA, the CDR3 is TGTGCCAGCAGTCGGGACAGGGCGGACAATCAGCCCCAGCATTTT. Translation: CASSRDRADNQPQHF. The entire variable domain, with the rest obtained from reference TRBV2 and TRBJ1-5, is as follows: EPEVTQTPSHQVTQMGQEVILRCVPISNHLYFYWYRQILGQKVEFLVSFYNNEISEKSEIFDDQFSVERPDGSNFTLKIRSTKLEDSAMYFCASSRDRADNQPQHFGDGTRLSIL.

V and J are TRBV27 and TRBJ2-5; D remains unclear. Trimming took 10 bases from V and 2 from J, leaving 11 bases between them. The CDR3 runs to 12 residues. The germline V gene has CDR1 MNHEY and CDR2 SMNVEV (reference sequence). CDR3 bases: TGTGCCACCGGTCGCCTTCAAGAGACCCAGTACTTC. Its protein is CATGRLQETQYF.

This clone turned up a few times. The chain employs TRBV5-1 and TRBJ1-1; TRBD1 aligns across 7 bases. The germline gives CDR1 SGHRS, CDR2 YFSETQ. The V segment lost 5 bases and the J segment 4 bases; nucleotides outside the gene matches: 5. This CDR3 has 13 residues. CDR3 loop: CASREGARTEAFF. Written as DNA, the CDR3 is TGCGCCAGCAGAGAGGGGGCGCGCACTGAAGCTTTCTTT.

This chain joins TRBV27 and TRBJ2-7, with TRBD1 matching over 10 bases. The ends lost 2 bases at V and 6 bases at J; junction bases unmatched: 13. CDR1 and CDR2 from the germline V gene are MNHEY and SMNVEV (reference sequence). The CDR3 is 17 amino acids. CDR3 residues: CASSLAPDRGGLCEQYV. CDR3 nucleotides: TGTGCCAGCAGTTTAGCGCCGGACAGGGGGGGACTCTGCGAGCAGTACGTC.

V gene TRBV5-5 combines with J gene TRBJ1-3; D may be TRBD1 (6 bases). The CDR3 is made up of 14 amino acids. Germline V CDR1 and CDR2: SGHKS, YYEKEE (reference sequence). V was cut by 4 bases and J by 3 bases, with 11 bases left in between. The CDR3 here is CASSQQGFGNTIYF. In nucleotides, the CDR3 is TGTGCCAGCAGCCAACAGGGCTTTGGAAACACCATATATTTT. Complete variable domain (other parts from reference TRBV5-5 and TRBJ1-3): DAGVTQSPTHLIKTRGQQVTLRCSPISGHKSVSWYQQVLGQGPQFIFQYYEKEERGRGNFPDRFSARQFPNYSSELNVNALLLGDSALYLCASSQQGFGNTIYFGEGSWLTVV.

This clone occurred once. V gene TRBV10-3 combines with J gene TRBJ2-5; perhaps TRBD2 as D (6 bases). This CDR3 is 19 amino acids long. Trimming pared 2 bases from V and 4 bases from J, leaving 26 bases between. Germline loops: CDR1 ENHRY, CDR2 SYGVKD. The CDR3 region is CAISEPRGVGGAGRETQYF. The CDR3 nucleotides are TGTGCCATCAGTGAGCCGAGAGGGGTAGGAGGCGCCGGGAGAGAGACCCAGTACTTC.

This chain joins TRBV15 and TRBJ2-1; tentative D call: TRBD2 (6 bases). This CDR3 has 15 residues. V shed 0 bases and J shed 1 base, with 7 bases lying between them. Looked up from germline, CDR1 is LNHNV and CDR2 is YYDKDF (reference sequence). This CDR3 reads CATSRDSGSYNEQFF. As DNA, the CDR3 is TGTGCCACCAGCAGAGATAGCGGTTCCTACAATGAGCAGTTCTTC.

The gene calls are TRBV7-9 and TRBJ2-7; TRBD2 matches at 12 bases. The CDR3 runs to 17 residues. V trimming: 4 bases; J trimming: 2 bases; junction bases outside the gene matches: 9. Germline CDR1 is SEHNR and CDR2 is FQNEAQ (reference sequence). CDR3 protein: CASSSTSGRIVPYEQYF. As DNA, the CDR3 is TGTGCCAGCAGCTCTACTAGCGGGAGGATCGTCCCCTACGAGCAGTACTTC.

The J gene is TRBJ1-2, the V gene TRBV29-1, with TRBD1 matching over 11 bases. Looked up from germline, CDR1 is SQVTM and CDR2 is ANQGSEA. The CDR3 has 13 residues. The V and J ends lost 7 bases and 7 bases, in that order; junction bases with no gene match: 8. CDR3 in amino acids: CSARGQGAGGYTF. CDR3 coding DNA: TGCAGCGCTAGAGGACAGGGGGCGGGTGGCTACACCTTC.

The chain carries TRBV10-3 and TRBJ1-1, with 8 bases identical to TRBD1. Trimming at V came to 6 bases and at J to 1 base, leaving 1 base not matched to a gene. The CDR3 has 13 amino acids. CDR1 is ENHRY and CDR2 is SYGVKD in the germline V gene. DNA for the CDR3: TGTGCCATCAGGGGGACAGGGAACACTGAAGCTTTCTTT. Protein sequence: CAIRGTGNTEAFF.

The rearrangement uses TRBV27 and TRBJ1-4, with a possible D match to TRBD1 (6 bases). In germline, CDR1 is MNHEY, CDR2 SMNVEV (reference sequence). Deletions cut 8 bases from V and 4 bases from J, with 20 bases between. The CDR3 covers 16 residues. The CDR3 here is CASGKRGGTLNEKLFF. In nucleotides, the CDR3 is TGTGCCAGCGGGAAACGCGGGGGGACACTTAATGAAAAACTGTTTTTT.

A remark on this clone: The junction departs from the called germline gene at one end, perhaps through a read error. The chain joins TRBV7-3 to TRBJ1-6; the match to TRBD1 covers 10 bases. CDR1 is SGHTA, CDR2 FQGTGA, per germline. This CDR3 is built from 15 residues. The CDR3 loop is CASSLTGTGESPLHF. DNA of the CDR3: TGTGCCAGCAGCCTAACCGGGACAGGGGAATCACCCCTCCACTTT.

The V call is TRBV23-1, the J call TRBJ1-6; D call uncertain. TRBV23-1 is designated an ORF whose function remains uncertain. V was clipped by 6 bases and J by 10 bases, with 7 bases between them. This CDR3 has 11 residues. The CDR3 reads CASSPQSPLHF. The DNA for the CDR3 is TGCGCCAGCAGCCCCCAGTCACCCCTCCACTTT.

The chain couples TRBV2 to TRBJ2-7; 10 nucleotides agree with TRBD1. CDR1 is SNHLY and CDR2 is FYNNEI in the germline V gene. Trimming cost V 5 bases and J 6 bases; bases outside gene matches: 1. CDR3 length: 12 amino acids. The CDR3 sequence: CASSWDRGEQYV. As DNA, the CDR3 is TGTGCCAGCAGTTGGGACAGGGGCGAGCAGTACGTC.

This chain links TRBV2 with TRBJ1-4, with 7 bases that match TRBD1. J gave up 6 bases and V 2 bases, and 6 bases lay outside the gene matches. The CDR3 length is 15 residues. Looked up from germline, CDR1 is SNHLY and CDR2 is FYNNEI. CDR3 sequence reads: CASSERQGGYEKLFF. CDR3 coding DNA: TGTGCCAGCAGTGAAAGGCAGGGGGGATATGAAAAACTGTTTTTT.

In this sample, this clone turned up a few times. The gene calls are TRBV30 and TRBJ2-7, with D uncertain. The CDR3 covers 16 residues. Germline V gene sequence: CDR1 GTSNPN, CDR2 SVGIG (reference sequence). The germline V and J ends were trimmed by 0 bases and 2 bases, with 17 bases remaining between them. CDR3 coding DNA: TGTGCCTGGAGTGTAACGTCTGGAGCTAAACCCTACGAGCAGTACGTC. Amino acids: CAWSVTSGAKPYEQYV.

CDR3 sequence reads: CASSPGRGISNTEAFF. The CDR3 bases are TGCGCCAGCAGCCCCGGGAGGGGGATTTCGAACACTGAAGCTTTCTTT. The rearrangement uses TRBV5-1 and TRBJ1-1; a weak D match, TRBD1 (6 bases). Germline loops: CDR1 SGHRS, CDR2 YFSETQ. The V and J ends lost 4 bases and 1 base respectively, with 17 bases between them. This CDR3 spans 16 amino acids.

CDR3 bases: TGTGCCAGCAGTCGGGGGACTAGCGGGAGAGTGTTCTTC. Translation: CASSRGTSGRVFF. V is TRBV6-5 and J is TRBJ2-1; 14 bases agree with TRBD2. CDR1 and CDR2 (germline): MNHEY, SVGAGI. This CDR3 spans 13 amino acids. V gave up 5 bases and J gave up 15 bases; unmatched junction bases: 6.

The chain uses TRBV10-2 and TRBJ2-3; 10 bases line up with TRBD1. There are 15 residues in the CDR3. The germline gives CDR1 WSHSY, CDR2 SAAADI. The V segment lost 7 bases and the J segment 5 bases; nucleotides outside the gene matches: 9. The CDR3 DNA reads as TGCGCCAGCAACACCGGGACAGGGGTCGGAGATACGCAGTATTTT. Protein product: CASNTGTGVGDTQYF.